The rows below give T cell receptor beta chains drawn from one sample of a study of beta chain features in type 1 diabetes. Profiling relied on immunoSEQ multiplex PCR, and the TCRdb table lists in-frame clones only, not all of them. The sample contains about 160,000 clones, roughly 9% of which appear only once. The sequencing input was central memory CD4+ T cells from blood. Receptor source: a woman between 25 and 40 years old with type 1 diabetes. CDR3s include the opening cysteine and the closing phenylalanine or tryptophan.

V,length,CDR3
TRBV29-1,13,CSVVGQTNEKLFF
TRBV30,13,CAWSRLRGNIQYF
TRBV27,18,CASRRRLAGVGVGNEQFF
TRBV19,12,CASIGGGYGYTF
TRBV7-7,13,CASSLGAEETQYF
TRBV2,13,CASEGTGKGEQFF
TRBV7-2,12,CASSSRTGFGFF
TRBV7-3,16,CASSLSPGGRADEQFF
TRBV30,14,CAWSGLAGVYEQYF
TRBV29-1,13,CSVDPLVLYEQYF
TRBV5-1,12,CASSQDIYGYTF
TRBV28,15,CASSPPGVAKNIQYF
TRBV7-9,13,CASSLTGNQPQHF
TRBV25-1,13,CASSEQGGYGYTF
TRBV28,15,CASSFGGGAGYGYTF
TRBV11-2,14,CASRAGASTDTQYF
TRBV11-2,12,CASSLQVPEAFF
TRBV6-1,13,CATSRQLNQPQHF
TRBV2,13,CASGAGSYNEQFF
TRBV4-2,16,CASSYQATSTADTQYF
TRBV18,13,CASSPRSQETQYF
TRBV18,16,CASSPPWRGGEETQYF
TRBV27,13,CASSLSGTAGYTF
TRBV19,15,CASSIQAGVGYEQYF
TRBV29-1,15,CSVEKDSSSYNEQFF
TRBV5-1,14,CASSEGLDRAEQYF
TRBV4-1,14,CASSRGQANTEAFF
TRBV14,13,CASSQANSYGYTF
TRBV7-3,16,CASSPGGAYSYNEQFF
TRBV7-2,14,CASSEQGSSYEQYF
TRBV5-1,16,CASSLVPGSSYNEQFF
TRBV7-3,14,CASSFTGANTEAFF
TRBV18,15,CASSNTMGGTDTQYF
TRBV30,11,CAWDGQSQAFF
TRBV30,12,CAWVRDGREQYF
TRBV18,16,CASSPSGPGAGNTIYF
TRBV28,16,CASSSGGQGSYNEQFF
TRBV11-3,15,CASSFYGKAKNTIYF
TRBV18,16,CASSPTPSGTLTKQYF
TRBV10-3,11,CAIKERNEQFF
TRBV7-2,16,CASSPRSLRAGNEQFF
TRBV7-3,14,CASSFRDRNTEAFF
TRBV7-3,16,CASSLTAGGPINEQFF
TRBV7-3,15,CASSLTRSGANVLTF
TRBV7-9,14,CASSHNRGQPEAFF
TRBV11-3,14,CASSIETGNTEAFF
TRBV4-1,15,CASSQERLPYYEQYF
TRBV19,16,CASSIAGQPNTGELFF
TRBV6-5,12,CVSGQVYNEQFF
TRBV29-1,13,CSVVTGAPVMWFF
TRBV5-1,14,CASSFPGSPYEQYF
TRBV7-2,15,CASSSQGGQGYEQYF
TRBV5-1,13,CASSLQGDTEAFF
TRBV5-1,13,CASSLRSPNEQFF